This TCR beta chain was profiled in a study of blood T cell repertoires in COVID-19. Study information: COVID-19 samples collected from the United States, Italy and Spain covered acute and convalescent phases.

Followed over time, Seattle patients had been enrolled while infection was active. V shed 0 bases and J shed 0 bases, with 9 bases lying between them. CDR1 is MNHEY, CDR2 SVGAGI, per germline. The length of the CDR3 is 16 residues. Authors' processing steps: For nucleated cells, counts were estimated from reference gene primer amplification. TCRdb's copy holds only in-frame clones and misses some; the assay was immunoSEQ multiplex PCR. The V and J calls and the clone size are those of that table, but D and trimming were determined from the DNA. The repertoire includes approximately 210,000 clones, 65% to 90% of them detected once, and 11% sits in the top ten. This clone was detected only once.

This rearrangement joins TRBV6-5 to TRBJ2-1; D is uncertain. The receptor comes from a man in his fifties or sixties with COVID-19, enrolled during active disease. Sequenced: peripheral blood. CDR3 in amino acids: CASSYSRRSSYNEQFF. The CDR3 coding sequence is TGTGCCAGCAGTTACTCGAGGCGAAGCTCCTACAATGAGCAGTTCTTC.